This entry lists 29 T cell receptor beta chains sequenced from one sample in a study of cytomegalovirus exposure and HLA in healthy donors. Primers included in the PCR were 60 Vbeta and 13 Jbeta primers. Data came from immunoSEQ multiplex PCR; TCRdb stores just in-frame clones and leaves some out. This table has 95,000 to 100,000 clones, roughly 76% appearing once. Specimen: PBMCs. The receptors here all came from a middle-aged man in good health and CMV-seronegative.

The rearrangement links TRBV5-1 to TRBJ2-1; TRBD2 matches 10 bases. The CDR3 length is 14 residues. Germline V gene lookup returns CDR1 SGHRS and CDR2 YFSETQ. Trimming cost V 3 bases and J 7 bases; bases outside gene matches: 4. CDR3 in DNA: TGCGCCAGCAGCTCAGCGGGAGGGCCGAATGAGCAGTTCTTC. This translates into CASSSAGGPNEQFF.

This clone was observed a handful of times. The V gene is TRBV19, the J gene TRBJ2-1; no clear D gene. V lost 7 bases, J lost 4 bases, and 17 bases lay in between. Per the germline V gene, CDR1 is LNHDA and CDR2 is SQIVND (reference sequence). The CDR3 extends over 15 amino acids. CDR3 residues: CASTPPGYNYNEQFF. For the CDR3, the DNA is TGTGCCAGTACCCCGCCGGGTTATAATTACAATGAGCAGTTCTTC.

The chain recombines TRBV9 with TRBJ2-2, with D tentatively TRBD2 (6 bases). The germline CDR1 and CDR2 sequences are SGDLS and YYNGEE. Deletions cut 2 bases from V and 5 bases from J, with 10 bases between. This CDR3 spans 14 amino acids. The CDR3 nucleotides read TGTGCCAGCAGCGTTGGGGGACTGACCGGGGAGCTGTTTTTT. It codes for CASSVGGLTGELFF.

The chain couples TRBV29-1 to TRBJ2-2; D is possibly TRBD2 (5 bases). The CDR3 spans 15 residues. Deletions cut 4 bases from V and 3 bases from J, with 15 bases between. Germline V gene sequence: CDR1 SQVTM, CDR2 ANQGSEA. The CDR3 sequence: CSVALGLADTGELFF. CDR3 bases: TGCAGCGTTGCCCTCGGGCTAGCCGACACCGGGGAGCTGTTTTTT.

In this sample, this clone turned up a few times. The chain is built from TRBV6-5 and TRBJ2-5, with TRBD1 as a possible D gene (5 bases). V was cut by 2 bases and J by 4 bases, with 5 bases left in between. The CDR3 covers 12 residues. CDR1 and CDR2 (germline): MNHEY, SVGAGI. The CDR3 reads CASSYQGETQYF. As DNA, the CDR3 is TGTGCCAGCAGTTACCAGGGAGAGACCCAGTACTTC.

The chain recombines TRBV10-3 with TRBJ2-5; the D gene is possibly TRBD2 (6 bases). This CDR3 is 13 amino acids long. Germline V CDR1 and CDR2: ENHRY, SYGVKD. V shed 11 bases and J shed 5 bases, with 18 bases lying between them. Here the CDR3 DNA reads TGTGCCCCGCCGCGGGGAGATGTGGAGACCCAGTACTTC. It specifies CAPPRGDVETQYF.

In the case of this clone: This specimen includes other DNA sequences encoding the same CDR3. The rearrangement links TRBV28 to TRBJ2-3; TRBD2 is a possible D gene (5 bases). This CDR3 is 14 amino acids long. V shed 3 bases and J shed 3 bases, with 10 bases lying between them. Germline V gene sequence: CDR1 MDHEN, CDR2 SYDVKM. Here the CDR3 reads CASSFLSGTDTQYF. CDR3 nucleotide sequence: TGTGCCAGCAGTTTTCTATCGGGAACAGATACGCAGTATTTT.

This clone has more than one count but fewer than ten. The rearrangement links TRBV14 to TRBJ2-7; 7 bases line up with TRBD2. This CDR3 has 18 residues. J lost 7 bases, V lost 0 bases, and 18 bases had no gene match. The V gene's germline CDR1 is SGHDN and CDR2 FVKESK. In DNA, the CDR3 is TGTGCCAGCAGCCAAGAAGATAGTTTAGGCGGGAGATTTCCTGAGCAGTACTTC. It is translated as CASSQEDSLGGRFPEQYF.

The V and J genes are TRBV7-3 and TRBJ2-3, with 14 bases that match TRBD2. Trimming cost V 4 bases and J 0 bases; bases outside gene matches: 6. The germline V gene encodes CDR1 SGHTA and CDR2 FQGTGA. The CDR3 spans 18 residues. CDR3 sequence (DNA): TGTGCCAGCAGCTCCTCAGGGACTAGCGGGAGAAGCACAGATACGCAGTATTTT. Amino acid sequence: CASSSSGTSGRSTDTQYF.

The J gene is TRBJ1-5, the V gene TRBV6-6; perhaps TRBD1 as D (5 bases). Trimming shortened V by 2 bases and J by 4 bases, and 12 bases separated the two germline ends. The CDR3 is 15 residues long. The V gene's germline CDR1 is MNHNY and CDR2 SVGAGI (reference sequence). As DNA, the CDR3 is TGTGCCAGCAGTTACCATTTGGGGACTAATCAGCCCCAGCATTTT. This gives the protein CASSYHLGTNQPQHF.

The chain links TRBV5-4 to TRBJ2-7; 7 nucleotides line up with TRBD2. CDR1 SGHNT and CDR2 YYREEE come from the germline V gene (reference sequence). The CDR3 runs to 15 residues. With 3 bases clipped from V and 1 base from J, the junction kept 7 bases outside the gene matches. CDR3 residues: CASSSPSGSSYEQYF. Here the CDR3 DNA reads TGTGCCAGCAGCTCGCCTAGCGGTAGTTCCTACGAGCAGTACTTC.

The chain carries TRBV11-2 and TRBJ1-3; D possibly corresponds to TRBD1 (5 bases). The CDR3 runs to 16 residues. Deletions cut 2 bases from V and 1 base from J, with 12 bases between. CDR1 is SGHAT, CDR2 FQNNGV, per germline. CDR3: CASSLSRVISGNTIYF. CDR3 in DNA: TGTGCCAGCAGCTTATCCAGGGTGATATCTGGAAACACCATATATTTT.

J is TRBJ2-5 and V is TRBV6-1; 9 nucleotides agree with TRBD2. The CDR3 totals 17 residues. The germline gives CDR1 MNHNS, CDR2 SASEGT. Trimming cost V 3 bases and J 2 bases; bases outside gene matches: 10. CDR3 in amino acids: CASSDRGGAVRQETQYF. For the CDR3, the DNA is TGTGCCAGCAGTGATCGCGGGGGGGCAGTTCGACAAGAGACCCAGTACTTC.

The V call is TRBV9, the J call TRBJ2-6, with 11 positions matching TRBD1. Germline CDR1 reads SGDLS; CDR2 reads YYNGEE. This CDR3 contains 18 residues. The V gene end was trimmed by 3 bases and the J gene end by 3 bases; junction bases not matched to a gene: 8. This chain's CDR3 is CASSAYGQGADGANVLTF. CDR3 coding DNA: TGTGCCAGCAGCGCCTACGGACAGGGGGCGGATGGGGCCAACGTCCTGACTTTC.

This chain joins TRBV14 and TRBJ2-1, with 10 bases identical to TRBD2. The CDR3 is 16 residues long. The germline CDR1 and CDR2 sequences are SGHDN and FVKESK. After removal of 4 bases from V and 8 bases from J, the junction contained 11 bases not matched to a gene. The CDR3 protein is CASSRTGLARRDEQFF. CDR3 nucleotide sequence: TGTGCCAGCAGCCGAACGGGACTAGCGAGGAGGGATGAGCAGTTCTTC.

V and J are TRBV6-5 and TRBJ2-2; D is uncertain. Germline lookup yields CDR1 MNHEY and CDR2 SVGAGI. Deletions cut 5 bases from V and 1 base from J, with 11 bases between. The CDR3 runs 15 residues. In nucleotides, the CDR3 is TGTGCCAGCAGTCTGACACGACAGAACACCGGGGAGCTGTTTTTT. Encoded protein: CASSLTRQNTGELFF.

The chain joins TRBV19 to TRBJ2-7; 9 bases map to TRBD2. The CDR3 extends over 13 amino acids. Trimming removed 9 bases from V and 9 bases from J; junction bases left unmatched: 12. Looked up from germline, CDR1 is LNHDA and CDR2 is SQIVND (reference sequence). The CDR3 reads CASGTSSTSVQYF. DNA for the CDR3: TGTGCCAGCGGGACTAGCTCCACCTCTGTGCAGTACTTC.

The chain's CDR3 is CASSQDPSSLAGVPSEQYF. The CDR3 coding sequence is TGCGCCAGCAGCCAAGATCCCTCCAGCCTAGCGGGAGTGCCCAGCGAGCAGTACTTC. The rearrangement joins TRBV4-3 to TRBJ2-7, with TRBD2 matching over 10 bases. Germline lookup yields CDR1 LGHNA and CDR2 YSLEER. This CDR3 contains 19 residues. V lost 0 bases and J lost 6; bases outside the gene matches: 17.

The chain is built from TRBV28 and TRBJ2-1, with 8 positions matching TRBD1. The CDR3 is made up of 15 amino acids. Germline CDR1 is MDHEN and CDR2 is SYDVKM. V was pared by 3 bases and J by 7 bases, with 8 bases of the junction left unmatched. CDR3 nucleotide sequence: TGTGCCAGCAGTTTTTGGACAGGGTATCGGAATGAGCAGTTCTTC. Amino acids: CASSFWTGYRNEQFF.

V and J are TRBV7-9 and TRBJ1-2, with D possibly TRBD1 on 6 matching bases. V lost 1 base to trimming and J lost 6 bases, with 12 bases between them. Germline CDR1 reads SEHNR; CDR2 reads FQNEAQ (reference sequence). The CDR3 length is 14 residues. The CDR3 bases are TGTGCCAGCAGCTTAGAGGTACAGGGAAATGGCTACACCTTC. The encoded protein is CASSLEVQGNGYTF.

The chain is built from TRBV5-6 and TRBJ1-1, with TRBD1 as a possible D gene (6 bases). The V and J ends lost 2 bases and 5 bases respectively, with 16 bases between them. The CDR3 runs to 15 residues. CDR1 and CDR2 from the germline V gene are SGHDT and YYEEEE. CDR3 nucleotides: TGTGCCAGCAGCTTTGGCAGGGGAGGGGGGACTGAAGCTTTCTTT. Translation gives CASSFGRGGGTEAFF.

The chain links TRBV9 to TRBJ2-3, with D possibly TRBD2 on 6 matching bases. Trimming cost V 4 bases and J 5 bases, with 20 bases left between them. There are 16 residues in the CDR3. Germline V gives CDR1 SGDLS, CDR2 YYNGEE. CDR3 loop: CASSPSAGWRGDTQYF. For the CDR3, the DNA is TGTGCCAGCAGCCCCAGTGCGGGGTGGCGAGGAGATACGCAGTATTTT.

The rearrangement links TRBV28 to TRBJ2-1; D remains ambiguous. V was trimmed by 6 bases and J by 6 bases, leaving 12 bases between them. CDR3 length: 13 residues. Germline CDR1 and CDR2: MDHEN and SYDVKM. CDR3 amino acids: CASSPPSSNEQFF. The CDR3 DNA sequence: TGTGCCAGCAGCCCGCCTAGTTCCAATGAGCAGTTCTTC. Using reference TRBV28 and TRBJ2-1 for the parts outside the CDR3, the full variable domain is DVKVTQSSRYLVKRTGEKVFLECVQDMDHENMFWYRQDPGLGLRLIYFSYDVKMKEKGDIPEGYSVSREKKERFSLILESASTNQTSMYLCASSPPSSNEQFFGPGTRLTVL.

This clone came up many times. V and J are TRBV19 and TRBJ2-7; TRBD1 agrees at 9 bases. V shed 8 bases, J shed 4 bases, and the junction held 9 bases outside the gene matches. This CDR3 region has 14 residues. In germline, CDR1 is LNHDA, CDR2 SQIVND (reference sequence). CDR3 protein: CASSAGTGKYEQYF. The CDR3 DNA is TGTGCCAGTTCCGCCGGGACAGGGAAGTACGAGCAGTACTTC.

This clone was observed a handful of times. This chain connects TRBV30 to TRBJ2-3; 8 nucleotides match TRBD2. Germline CDR1 and CDR2: GTSNPN and SVGIG (reference sequence). This CDR3 region has 15 residues. V lost 4 bases to trimming and J lost 0 bases; unmatched junction nucleotides: 6. The CDR3 bases are TGTGCCTGGACCGGGACTAGATTTAGCACAGATACGCAGTATTTT. This sequence encodes CAWTGTRFSTDTQYF.

The V call is TRBV28, the J call TRBJ2-3, with TRBD2 matching 8 bases. After removal of 1 base from V and 4 bases from J, the junction contained 7 bases not matched to a gene. Germline loops: CDR1 MDHEN, CDR2 SYDVKM. This CDR3 is built from 16 residues. The CDR3 DNA reads as TGTGCCAGCAGTTTATCTGGACTAGCAGTTTCAGATACGCAGTATTTT. Translating gives CASSLSGLAVSDTQYF.

This chain links TRBV5-4 with TRBJ1-5, with D possibly TRBD1 on 5 matching bases. Trimming took off 1 base at V and 3 bases at J, with 8 bases between the two ends. The CDR3 consists of 14 residues. The germline CDR1 and CDR2 sequences are SGHNT and YYREEE (reference sequence). The DNA of the CDR3 is TGTGCCAGCAGCTTGAAAGGGGACAATCAGCCCCAGCATTTT. Translating gives CASSLKGDNQPQHF.

J is TRBJ2-3 and V is TRBV10-3; possible D gene TRBD2, 6 bases. V lost 6 bases and J 0 bases, leaving 13 bases between the germline ends. The CDR3 consists of 15 residues. The germline CDR1 and CDR2 sequences are ENHRY and SYGVKD. The CDR3 loop reads CAISGDSLSTDTQYF. The CDR3 nucleotides read TGTGCCATCAGCGGGGACTCCCTTAGCACAGATACGCAGTATTTT.

The chain has TRBV29-1 and TRBJ1-2; 7 bases align to TRBD1. CDR1 is SQVTM and CDR2 is ANQGSEA in the germline V gene. The CDR3 is 13 amino acids. With 4 bases clipped from V and 8 bases from J, the junction kept 10 bases outside the gene matches. DNA for the CDR3: TGCAGCGTTGGGCCCGCGACAGGGATCGGCTACACCTTC. Protein sequence: CSVGPATGIGYTF.